The clone carrying this TCR beta chain has only one observation. Its matching antigen is unknown. Here immunoSEQ multiplex PCR was the method, and the copy in TCRdb shows in-frame clones only, minus some. The sample contains 90,000 to 100,000 clones, roughly nine tenths of which appear only once. The length of the CDR3 is 14 residues. CDR1 is SGDLS and CDR2 is YYNGEE in the germline V gene. V dropped 4 bases and J dropped 1 base, with 11 bases sitting between them. This sample stems from a study of OX40 agonist ivuxolimab in advanced cancers. Turning to the study itself: Patients in dose escalation had liver, melanoma, kidney or head and neck cancers. Partial responses were seen in three patients, one with hepatocellular carcinoma and two with cutaneous melanoma. Broader study findings: Mean expanded clone counts were higher in CD8+ than CD4+ T cells.

This specimen was CD4+ or CD8+ T cells sorted from blood, taken in a trial of the OX40 agonist ivuxolimab. This TCR derives from an adult with an advanced solid tumor such as melanoma, head and neck, liver or kidney cancer. The rearrangement uses TRBV9 and TRBJ1-1; D remains unclear. This CDR3 is CASSPQDGNTEAFF. The CDR3 nucleotides read TGTGCCAGCAGCCCTCAGGACGGGAACACTGAAGCTTTCTTT.